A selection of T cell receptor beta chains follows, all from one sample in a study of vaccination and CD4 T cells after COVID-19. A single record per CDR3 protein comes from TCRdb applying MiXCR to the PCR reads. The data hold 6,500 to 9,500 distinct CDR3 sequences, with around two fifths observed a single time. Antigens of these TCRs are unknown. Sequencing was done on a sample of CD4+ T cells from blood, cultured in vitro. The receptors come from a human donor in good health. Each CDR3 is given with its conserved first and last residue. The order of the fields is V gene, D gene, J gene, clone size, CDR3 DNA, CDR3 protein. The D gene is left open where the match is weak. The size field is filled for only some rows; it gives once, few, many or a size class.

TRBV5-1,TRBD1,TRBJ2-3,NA,TGCGCCAGCAGCTGGGGACAGGGAGGGTCTACGCAGTATTTT,CASSWGQGGSTQYF
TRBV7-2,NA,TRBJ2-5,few,TGTGCCAGCAGCCGACAAGAGACCCAGTACTTC,CASSRQETQYF
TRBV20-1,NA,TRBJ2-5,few,TGCAGTGCTCCCGACCGGCACGGGATCAGGGAGACCCAGTACTTC,CSAPDRHGIRETQYF
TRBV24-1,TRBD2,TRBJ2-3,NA,TGTGCCACCAGCGCTAGCGGGGGGCCCACAGATACGCAGTATTTT,CATSASGGPTDTQYF
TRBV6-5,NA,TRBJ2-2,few,TGTGCCAGCAGTTACTCGAAGGGGCCCGGGGAGCTGTTTTTT,CASSYSKGPGELFF
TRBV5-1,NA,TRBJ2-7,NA,TGCGCCAGCACCGACGGCATCGAGCAGTACTTC,CASTDGIEQYF
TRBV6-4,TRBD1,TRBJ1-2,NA,TGTGCCAGCAGACCGGGACAGGGAGGCTCTGGCTACACCTTC,CASRPGQGGSGYTF
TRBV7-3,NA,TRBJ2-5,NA,TGTGCCAGCAGATTAACTTGTATAACGGGAGCCCACGGCAGGGAAGAGACCCAGTACTTC,CASRLTCITGAHGREETQYF
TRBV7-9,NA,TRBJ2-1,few,TGTGCCAGCAGCTCCCAGGGGGGCAGCTCCTACAATGAGCAGTTCTTC,CASSSQGGSSYNEQFF
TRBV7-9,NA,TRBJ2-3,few,TGTGCCAGCAGCTTAGGCGGGGAAACAGATACGCAGTATTTT,CASSLGGETDTQYF
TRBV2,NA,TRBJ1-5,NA,TGTGCCAGCAGTGAATTAGGGTTGGGTCAGCCCCAGCATTTT,CASSELGLGQPQHF
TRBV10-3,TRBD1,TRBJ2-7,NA,TGTGCCACGGACTCCGGGACAGGGGTCTACGAGCAGTACTTC,CATDSGTGVYEQYF
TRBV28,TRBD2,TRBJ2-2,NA,TGTGCCAGCAGTTTCTGGGAACTAGCGGGCGGACCCGGGGAGCTGTTTTTT,CASSFWELAGGPGELFF
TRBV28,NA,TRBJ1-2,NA,TGTGCCAGCAGTTTAGGTTTGAATGGCTACACCTTC,CASSLGLNGYTF
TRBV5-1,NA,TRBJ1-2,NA,TGCGCCAGCAGCTGGGGCGGGGCAGGGTATGGCTACACCTTC,CASSWGGAGYGYTF
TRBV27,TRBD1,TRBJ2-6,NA,TGTGCCAGCAGTGCGCGACAGGGTCGGGTGACTGGGGCCAACGTCCTGACTTTC,CASSARQGRVTGANVLTF
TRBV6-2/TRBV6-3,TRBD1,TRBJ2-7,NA,TGTGCCAGCAGTTGGGACAGCAACGAGCAGTACTTC,CASSWDSNEQYF
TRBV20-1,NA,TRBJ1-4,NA,TGCAGTGCGCCCTCCACAGGGATAAATGAAAAACTGTTTTTT,CSAPSTGINEKLFF
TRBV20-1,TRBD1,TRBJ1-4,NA,TGCAGTGCCCATGAGGGACAGACTAATGAAAAACTGTTTTTT,CSAHEGQTNEKLFF
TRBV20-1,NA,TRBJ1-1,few,TGCAGTGCTAGTGGAGGGGCGAACACTGAAGCTTTCTTT,CSASGGANTEAFF
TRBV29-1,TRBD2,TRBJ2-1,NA,TGCAGCGTTGAACTAGCGGGGTACAATGAGCAGTTCTTC,CSVELAGYNEQFF
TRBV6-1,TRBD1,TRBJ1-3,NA,TGTGCCAGCAGACGGGACAGGGCGGGAAACACCATATATTTT,CASRRDRAGNTIYF
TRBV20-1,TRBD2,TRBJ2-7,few,TGCAGTGCTAGAAAGGGACTAGCGGGCTCCTACGAGCAGTACTTC,CSARKGLAGSYEQYF
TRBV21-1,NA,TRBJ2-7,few,TGTGCCAGCAGCAGCAACGGGACAGTCCACACCTACGAGCAGTACTTC,CASSSNGTVHTYEQYF
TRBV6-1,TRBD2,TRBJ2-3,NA,TGTGCCAGCAGGGCTAGCGGGGGCCCAGATACGCAGTATTTT,CASRASGGPDTQYF
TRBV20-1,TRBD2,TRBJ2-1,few,TGCAGTGCTAGAGCAGGGACTAGCGGCTCCTACAATGAGCAGTTCTTC,CSARAGTSGSYNEQFF
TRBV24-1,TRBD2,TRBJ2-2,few,TGTGCCACCAGTCCCGGGGGACTAAACACCGGGGAGCTGTTTTTT,CATSPGGLNTGELFF